One sample yielded the 3 T cell receptor beta chains listed below, sequenced in a study of T cells in Graves' hyperthyroidism and ophthalmopathy. Researchers took RNA transcripts and amplified the TCR beta CDR3 regions from them. Researchers ran a first-round RT-PCR on the TCR CDR3 using the HTBI primer set. TCRdb redid the calling of the multiplex PCR reads with MiXCR, one entry per CDR3 protein. The table has approximately 400,000 distinct CDR3 sequences, approximately 15% seen once. Sequencing was carried out using blood. The receptors originated from a woman aged 18-35 years with Graves' hyperthyroidism.

The chain recombines TRBV20-1 with TRBJ2-5; weak D call: TRBD2 (5 bases). This CDR3 contains 14 residues. Germline CDR1 is DFQATT and CDR2 is SNEGSKA (reference sequence). V was trimmed by 3 bases and J by 4 bases, leaving 15 bases between them. CDR3 coding DNA: TGCAGTGCTAGTGGCCGCGGGTTGGGAGAGACCCAGTACTTC. This sequence encodes CSASGRGLGETQYF.

The sample holds many counts of this clonotype. The V call is TRBV10-3, the J call TRBJ1-6; D gene ambiguous. CDR1 is ENHRY, CDR2 SYGVKD, per germline. This CDR3 comprises 14 residues. The V and J ends lost 7 bases and 5 bases respectively, with 12 bases between them. As DNA, the CDR3 is TGTGCCATCAAGGGAGACGGGAATAATTCACCCCTCCACTTT. Amino acids: CAIKGDGNNSPLHF.

This clonotype was seen many times. The J gene is TRBJ1-2, the V gene TRBV3-1, with D possibly matching TRBD1 (6 bases). The ends were cut back, 3 bases at V and 4 bases at J, with 12 bases in the middle. The germline gives CDR1 LGHDT, CDR2 YNNKEL (reference sequence). The CDR3 is made up of 14 amino acids. CDR3 in amino acids: CASSHSPGAYGYTF. CDR3 DNA sequence: TGTGCCAGCAGCCATTCCCCGGGGGCCTATGGCTACACCTTC.